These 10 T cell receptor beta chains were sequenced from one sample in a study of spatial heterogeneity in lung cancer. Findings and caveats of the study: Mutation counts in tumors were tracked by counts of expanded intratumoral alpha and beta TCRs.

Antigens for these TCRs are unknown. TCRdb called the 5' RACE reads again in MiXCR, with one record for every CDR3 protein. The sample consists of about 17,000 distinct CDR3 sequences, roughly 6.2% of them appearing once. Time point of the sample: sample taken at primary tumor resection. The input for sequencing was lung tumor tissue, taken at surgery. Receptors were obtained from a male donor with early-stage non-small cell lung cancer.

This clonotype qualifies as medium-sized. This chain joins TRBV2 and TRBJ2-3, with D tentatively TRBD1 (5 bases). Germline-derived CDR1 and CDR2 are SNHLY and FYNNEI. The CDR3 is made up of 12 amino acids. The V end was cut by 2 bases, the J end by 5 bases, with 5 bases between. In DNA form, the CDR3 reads TGTGCCAGCAGTGAAAGGGGAGATACGCAGTATTTT. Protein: CASSERGDTQYF. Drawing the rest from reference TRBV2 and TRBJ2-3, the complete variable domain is EPEVTQTPSHQVTQMGQEVILRCVPISNHLYFYWYRQILGQKVEFLVSFYNNEISEKSEIFDDQFSVERPDGSNFTLKIRSTKLEDSAMYFCASSERGDTQYFGPGTRLTVL.

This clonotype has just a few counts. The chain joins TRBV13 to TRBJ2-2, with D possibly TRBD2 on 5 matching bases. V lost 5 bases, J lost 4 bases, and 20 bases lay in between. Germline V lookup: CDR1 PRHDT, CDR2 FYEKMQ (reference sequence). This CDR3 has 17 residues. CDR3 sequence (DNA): TGTGCCAGCAGCCGAAGGTCAGAACAACGGGGCACCGGGGAGCTGTTTTTT. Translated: CASSRRSEQRGTGELFF.

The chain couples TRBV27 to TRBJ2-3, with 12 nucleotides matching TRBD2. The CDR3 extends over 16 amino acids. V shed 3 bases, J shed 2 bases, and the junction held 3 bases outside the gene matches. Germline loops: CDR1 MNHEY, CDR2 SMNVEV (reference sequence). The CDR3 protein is CASSFLAGGITDTQYF. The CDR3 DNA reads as TGTGCCAGCAGTTTTCTAGCGGGAGGGATCACAGATACGCAGTATTTT.

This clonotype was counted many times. The CDR3 loop reads CSALRTANTEAFF. CDR3 sequence (DNA): TGCAGTGCCCTAAGGACGGCGAACACTGAAGCTTTCTTT. V is TRBV20-1 and J is TRBJ1-1; D is unresolved. Between the trimmed V and J ends, which lost 6 bases and 1 base, there was a span of 12 bases. The germline CDR1 and CDR2 sequences are DFQATT and SNEGSKA (reference sequence). This CDR3 is built from 13 residues.

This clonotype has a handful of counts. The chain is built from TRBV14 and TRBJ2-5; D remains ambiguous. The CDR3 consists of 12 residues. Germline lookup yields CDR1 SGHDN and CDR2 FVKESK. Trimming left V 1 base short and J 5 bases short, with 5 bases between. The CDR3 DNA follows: TGTGCCAGCAGCCAAGCAATTGAGACCCAGTACTTC. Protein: CASSQAIETQYF.

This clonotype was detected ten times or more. CDR3 DNA: TGTGCCAGCAGCGAAGGACAGGGGAACACCGGGGAGCTGTTTTTT. Its translation is CASSEGQGNTGELFF. V and J are TRBV7-2 and TRBJ2-2; 8 positions agree with TRBD1. The V gene's germline CDR1 is SGHTA and CDR2 FQGNSA. This CDR3 comprises 15 residues. The J segment lost 1 base and the V segment lost 5 bases, leaving 3 bases of the junction unmatched.

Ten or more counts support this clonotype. DNA of the CDR3: TGTGCCAGCAGCATCACCGGGACAGGGCTACCGGAAAAACTGTTTTTT. This translates into CASSITGTGLPEKLFF. The J gene is TRBJ1-4, the V gene TRBV11-2; 9 bases are shared with TRBD1. The V segment lost 5 bases and the J segment 8 bases; nucleotides outside the gene matches: 12. Germline loops: CDR1 SGHAT, CDR2 FQNNGV. The CDR3 loop spans 16 amino acids.

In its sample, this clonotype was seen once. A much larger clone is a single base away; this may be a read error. The CDR3 coding sequence is TGTGCCATCAGCTTAGTACAGGGAAAATCACCCCTCCACTTT. Encoded protein: CAISLVQGKSPLHF. The rearrangement links TRBV7-2 to TRBJ1-6, with D possibly matching TRBD1 (6 bases). Per the germline V gene, CDR1 is SGHTA and CDR2 is FQGNSA. The CDR3 is 14 amino acids.

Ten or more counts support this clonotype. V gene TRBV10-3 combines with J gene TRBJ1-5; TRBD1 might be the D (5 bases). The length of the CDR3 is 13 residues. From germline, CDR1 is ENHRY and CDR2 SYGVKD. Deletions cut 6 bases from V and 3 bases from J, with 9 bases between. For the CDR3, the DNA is TGTGCCATCAGGACAGCTCTCAATCAGCCCCAGCATTTT. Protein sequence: CAIRTALNQPQHF.

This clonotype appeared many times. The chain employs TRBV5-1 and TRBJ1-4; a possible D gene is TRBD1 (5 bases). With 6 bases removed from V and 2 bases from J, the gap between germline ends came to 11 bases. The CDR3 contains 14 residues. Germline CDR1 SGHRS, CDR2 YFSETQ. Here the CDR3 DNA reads TGCGCCAGCACCCGAGACAGTACTAATGAAAAACTGTTTTTT. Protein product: CASTRDSTNEKLFF.